Listed below are T cell receptor beta chains from one sample, sequenced in a study of blood T cell repertoires in COVID-19. Assay: immunoSEQ multiplex PCR; the TCRdb copy retains only in-frame clones and omits some. There are over 120,000 clones in the sample; around nine tenths occur only once, and less than 3% lies in the top ten. Sequencing was done on a sample of peripheral blood. The origin of the receptors is a man aged 55-75 years with active or convalescent COVID-19. Both conserved end residues are part of each CDR3. D genes are given only for firm matches. A row's size may be missing; if present it is once, few, many or a size class.

size	V	J	D	DNA	CDR3
.	TRBV7-9	TRBJ1-1	.	TGTGCCAGCAGCTTAGTGACTCGCACTGAAGCTTTCTTT	CASSLVTRTEAFF
.	TRBV12-5	TRBJ2-7	TRBD1	TGTGCTAGTGCCAATTACCGGGACAGGACCTCCGAGCAGTACTTC	CASANYRDRTSEQYF
.	TRBV12-3/TRBV12-4	TRBJ1-3	.	TGTGCCAGCAGTTCAATGGGAAACACCATATATTTT	CASSSMGNTIYF
once	TRBV6-6	TRBJ1-2	TRBD1	TGTGCCAGCAGTCGAGGGGGTAGTCAGGGGGCGCTGGGTGGCTACACCTTC	CASSRGGSQGALGGYTF
.	TRBV19	TRBJ1-5	.	TGTGCCAGTAGTAGCTCCCCCCTGCAGTCCGCATCCAATCAGCCCCAGCATTTT	CASSSSPLQSASNQPQHF
.	TRBV6-2/TRBV6-3	TRBJ2-1	TRBD2	TGTGCCAGCAGTTACTCGCCTAGCGGGGGGTACAATGAGCAGTTCTTC	CASSYSPSGGYNEQFF
.	TRBV5-6	TRBJ2-7	TRBD2	TGTGCCAGCAGCCCGGGACTAGCGGGAGGAACACCCGAGCAGTACTTC	CASSPGLAGGTPEQYF
.	TRBV5-4	TRBJ1-3	.	TGTGCCAGCAGCCCGAGGCAGGGCTCTGGAAACACCATATATTTT	CASSPRQGSGNTIYF
.	TRBV5-5	TRBJ2-1	TRBD2	TGTGCCAGCAGCCACGGACTAGCCCTGACCTACAATGAGCAGTTCTTC	CASSHGLALTYNEQFF
.	TRBV7-2	TRBJ1-4	.	TGTGCCAGCAGCTACAGGGATGAAAAACTGTTTTTT	CASSYRDEKLFF
.	TRBV7-9	TRBJ1-5	.	TGTGCCAGCAGCTTCAAGGGGAGCAATCAGCCCCAGCATTTT	CASSFKGSNQPQHF
.	TRBV6-5	TRBJ1-2	.	TGTGCCACCCTGCTTAGAGCTAACTATGGCTACACCTTC	CATLLRANYGYTF
.	TRBV24-1	TRBJ2-5	TRBD2	TGTGCCACCGGTCGGCGGGGGGAGACCCAGTACTTC	CATGRRGETQYF
.	TRBV18	TRBJ1-2	.	TGTGCCAGCTCACCCGGGGAGGTTGATGGCTACACCTTC	CASSPGEVDGYTF
.	TRBV24-1	TRBJ1-3	.	TGTGCCACCAGCGACAGTTCCTTCTCTGGAAACACCATATATTTT	CATSDSSFSGNTIYF
.	TRBV2	TRBJ2-5	.	TGTGCCAGCAGTGAAGCTACTAGCACAGAGACCCAGTACTTC	CASSEATSTETQYF
.	TRBV28	TRBJ1-6	.	TGTGCCAGCAGTTTTGGGGAGAGGGGGTCACCCCTCCACTTT	CASSFGERGSPLHF
.	TRBV2	TRBJ2-5	.	TGTGCCAGCAGGAGGTCCCAAGAGACCCAGTACTTC	CASRRSQETQYF
few	TRBV6-5	TRBJ1-3	.	TGTGCCAGCCGGGCAAGCGGGGGTCCTGGAAACACCATATATTTT	CASRASGGPGNTIYF
.	TRBV10-3	TRBJ1-2	.	TGTGCCATCAGTGTAGGGGGACAAACAAACTATGGCTACACCTTC	CAISVGGQTNYGYTF
.	TRBV29-1	TRBJ2-5	.	TGCAGCGCTTCTCAAGAGACCCAGTACTTC	CSASQETQYF
.	TRBV12-3/TRBV12-4	TRBJ1-2	TRBD1	TGTGCCAGCACCTCGACAGGGAGAAATAGCTACACCTTC	CASTSTGRNSYTF
once	TRBV27	TRBJ1-1	.	TGTGCCAGCAGTTTATTGGGGCAGATGAACACTGAAGCTTTCTTT	CASSLLGQMNTEAFF
.	TRBV5-1	TRBJ2-3	TRBD1	TGCGCCAGCAGCTCGACAGGGGGAGCAAATACGCAGTATTTT	CASSSTGGANTQYF
.	TRBV4-1	TRBJ2-1	TRBD2	TGCGCCAGCAGCCGGACTAGCGGGGGGTTTAGCTCCTACAATGAGCAGTTCTTC	CASSRTSGGFSSYNEQFF
.	TRBV19	TRBJ1-2	TRBD1	TGTGCCAGTAGACCAATACAGGGGGCCTATGGCTACACCTTC	CASRPIQGAYGYTF
.	TRBV6-2/TRBV6-3	TRBJ2-2	TRBD2	TGTGCCAGCAGTTCAGCGGGGGGGAGCGGGGAGCTGTTTTTT	CASSSAGGSGELFF
.	TRBV7-9	TRBJ1-3	TRBD1	TGTGCCAGCAGCTTAACGCAGGGGGCGTCTGGAAACACCATATATTTT	CASSLTQGASGNTIYF
.	TRBV18	TRBJ1-2	TRBD1	TGTGCCAGCTCAAACGGACAGGGGAACTATGGCTACACCTTC	CASSNGQGNYGYTF
.	TRBV5-6	TRBJ2-1	TRBD2	TGTGCCAGCAGCTTTAAGCTAGCGGGAGGGTACAATGAGCAGTTCTTC	CASSFKLAGGYNEQFF
.	TRBV30	TRBJ1-6	.	TGTGCCTGGAGTTCCACGGGGGGGTGGCTTGGTTCACCCCTCCACTTT	CAWSSTGGWLGSPLHF
.	TRBV4-2	TRBJ1-2	.	TGTGCCAGCAGCCAAGATGGTTTCGGGGCGGGGGAGTATGGCTACACCTTC	CASSQDGFGAGEYGYTF